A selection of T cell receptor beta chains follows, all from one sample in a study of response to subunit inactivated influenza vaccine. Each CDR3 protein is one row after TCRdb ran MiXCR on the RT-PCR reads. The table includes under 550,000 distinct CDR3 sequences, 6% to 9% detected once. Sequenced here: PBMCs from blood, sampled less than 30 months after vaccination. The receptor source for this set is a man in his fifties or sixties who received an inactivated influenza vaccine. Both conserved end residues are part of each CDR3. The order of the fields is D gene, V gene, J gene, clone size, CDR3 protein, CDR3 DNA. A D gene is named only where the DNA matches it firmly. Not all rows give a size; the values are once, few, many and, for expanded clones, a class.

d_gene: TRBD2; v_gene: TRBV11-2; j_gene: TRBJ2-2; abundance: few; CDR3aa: CASSLVAGLAGENTGELFF; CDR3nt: TGTGCCAGCAGCTTAGTAGCGGGACTAGCGGGAGAGAACACCGGGGAGCTGTTTTTT
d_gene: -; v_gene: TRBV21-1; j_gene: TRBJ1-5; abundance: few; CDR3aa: CASSKAATGNQPQHF; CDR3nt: TGTGCCAGCAGCAAAGCAGCGACAGGAAATCAGCCCCAGCATTTT
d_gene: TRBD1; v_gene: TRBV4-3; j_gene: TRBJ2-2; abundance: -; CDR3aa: CASSPTDRANTGELFF; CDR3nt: TGCGCCAGCAGCCCAACTGACAGGGCTAACACCGGGGAGCTGTTTTTT
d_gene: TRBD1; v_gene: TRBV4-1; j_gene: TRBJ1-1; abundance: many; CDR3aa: CASSRLPGQDEAFF; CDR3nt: TGCGCCAGCAGCCGCCTCCCGGGACAGGATGAAGCTTTCTTT
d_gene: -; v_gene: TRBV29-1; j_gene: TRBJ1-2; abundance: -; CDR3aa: CSVDQGAGGYTF; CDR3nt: TGCAGCGTTGACCAGGGAGCGGGAGGCTACACCTTC
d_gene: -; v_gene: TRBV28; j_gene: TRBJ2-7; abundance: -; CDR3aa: CASKQTGQGYEQYF; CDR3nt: TGTGCCAGCAAACAAACAGGGCAGGGCTACGAGCAGTACTTC
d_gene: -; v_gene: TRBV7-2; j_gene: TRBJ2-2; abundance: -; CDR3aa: CASSLSTRGELFF; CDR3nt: TGTGCCAGCAGCTTATCGACACGCGGGGAGCTGTTTTTT
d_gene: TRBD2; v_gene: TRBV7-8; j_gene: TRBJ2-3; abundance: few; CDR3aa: CASSPRLSGGGGRTDTQYF; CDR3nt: TGTGCCAGCAGCCCCCGGCTTAGCGGGGGAGGTGGGCGCACAGATACGCAGTATTTT
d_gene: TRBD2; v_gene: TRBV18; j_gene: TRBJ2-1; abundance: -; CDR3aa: CASSPTSGRGNEQFF; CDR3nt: TGTGCCAGCTCCCCGACTAGCGGGAGGGGCAATGAGCAGTTCTTC
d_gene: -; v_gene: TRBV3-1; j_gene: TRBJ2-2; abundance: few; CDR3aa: CASSQPGYGTGELFF; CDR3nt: TGTGCCAGCAGCCAACCAGGGTATGGCACCGGGGAGCTGTTTTTT
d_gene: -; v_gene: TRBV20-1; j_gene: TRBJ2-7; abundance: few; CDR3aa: CSARDQLGVIHEQYF; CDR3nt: TGCAGTGCTAGAGATCAGCTGGGGGTGATCCACGAGCAGTACTTC
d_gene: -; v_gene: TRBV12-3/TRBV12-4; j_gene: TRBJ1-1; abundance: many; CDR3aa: CASSEQGRAFF; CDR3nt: TGTGCCAGCAGTGAACAGGGTAGGGCTTTCTTT
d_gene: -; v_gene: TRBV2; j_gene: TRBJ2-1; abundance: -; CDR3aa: CASGAEAALYNEQFF; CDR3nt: TGTGCCAGCGGGGCCGAGGCCGCCCTGTACAATGAGCAGTTCTTC
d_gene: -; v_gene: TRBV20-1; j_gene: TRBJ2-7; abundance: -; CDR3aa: CSARDWASYEQYF; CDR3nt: TGCAGTGCTAGAGACTGGGCCTCCTACGAGCAGTACTTC
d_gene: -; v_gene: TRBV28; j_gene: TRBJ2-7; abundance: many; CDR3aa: CASSWGHYEQYF; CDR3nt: TGTGCCAGCAGTTGGGGCCACTACGAGCAGTACTTC
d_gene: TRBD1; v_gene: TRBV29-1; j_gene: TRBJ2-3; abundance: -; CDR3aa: CSVVPGQGPDTQYF; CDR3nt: TGCAGCGTTGTGCCGGGACAGGGGCCGGATACGCAGTATTTT
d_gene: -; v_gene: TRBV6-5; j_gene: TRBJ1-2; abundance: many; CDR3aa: CASSYTWGSDYGYTF; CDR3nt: TGTGCCAGCAGTTACACCTGGGGAAGTGACTATGGCTACACCTTC
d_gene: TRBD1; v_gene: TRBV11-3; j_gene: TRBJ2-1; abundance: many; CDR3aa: CARNSDRIYNEQFF; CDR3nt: TGTGCCAGGAACTCGGACAGGATTTACAATGAGCAGTTCTTC
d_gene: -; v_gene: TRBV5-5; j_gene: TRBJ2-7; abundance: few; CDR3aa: CASSLGPLALSSYEQYF; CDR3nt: TGTGCCAGCAGCTTGGGACCTCTAGCCTTAAGCTCCTACGAGCAGTACTTC
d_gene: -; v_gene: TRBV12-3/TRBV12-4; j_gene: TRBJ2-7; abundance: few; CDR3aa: CASSFVGPDYEQYF; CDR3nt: TGTGCCAGCAGTTTCGTCGGGCCTGACTACGAGCAGTACTTC
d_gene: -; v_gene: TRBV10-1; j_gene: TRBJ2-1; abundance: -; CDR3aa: CASSEPAYNEQFF; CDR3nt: TGCGCCAGCAGTGAACCAGCTTACAATGAGCAGTTCTTC
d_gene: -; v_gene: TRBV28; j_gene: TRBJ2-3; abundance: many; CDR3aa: CASSSRRGFSTDTQYF; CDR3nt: TGTGCCAGCAGTAGCAGGCGGGGTTTCAGTACAGATACGCAGTATTTT
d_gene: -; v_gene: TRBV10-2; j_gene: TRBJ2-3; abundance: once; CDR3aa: CAGRAGGFPITDTQYF; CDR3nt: TGCGCCGGCAGGGCTGGAGGGTTCCCTATCACAGATACGCAGTATTTT
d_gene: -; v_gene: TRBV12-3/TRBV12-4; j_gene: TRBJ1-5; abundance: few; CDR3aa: CASSFRDRGSQPQHF; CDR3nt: TGTGCCAGCAGTTTCCGAGACCGGGGAAGTCAGCCCCAGCATTTT
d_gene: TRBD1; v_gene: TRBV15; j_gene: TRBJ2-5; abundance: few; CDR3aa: CATSNRRGTGETQYF; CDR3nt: TGTGCCACCAGCAACCGACGCGGGACAGGGGAGACCCAGTACTTC
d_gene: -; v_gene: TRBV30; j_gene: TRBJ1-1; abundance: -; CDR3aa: CAWTRMGGRHTEAFF; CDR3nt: TGTGCCTGGACTCGAATGGGGGGGCGGCACACTGAAGCTTTCTTT
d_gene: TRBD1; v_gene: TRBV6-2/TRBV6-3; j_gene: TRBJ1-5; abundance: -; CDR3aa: CASSFYGTGGNQPQHF; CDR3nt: TGTGCCAGCAGTTTCTACGGGACAGGGGGCAATCAGCCCCAGCATTTT
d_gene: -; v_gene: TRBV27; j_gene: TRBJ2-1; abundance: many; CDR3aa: CASRALLANEQFF; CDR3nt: TGTGCCAGCAGGGCCCTCCTAGCGAATGAGCAGTTCTTC
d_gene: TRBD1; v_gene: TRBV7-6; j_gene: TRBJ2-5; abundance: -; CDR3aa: CASSPQTGQGQETQYF; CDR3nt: TGTGCCAGCAGCCCCCAGACGGGACAGGGTCAAGAGACCCAGTACTTC
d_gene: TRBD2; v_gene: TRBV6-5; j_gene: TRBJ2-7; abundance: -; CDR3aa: CASSYSIGLADTYEQYF; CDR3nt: TGTGCCAGCAGTTACTCGATCGGTCTAGCGGACACCTACGAGCAGTACTTC
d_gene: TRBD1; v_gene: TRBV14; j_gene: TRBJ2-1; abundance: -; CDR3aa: CASSFRTGVSNEQFF; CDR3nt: TGTGCCAGCAGCTTTCGGACAGGGGTTTCCAATGAGCAGTTCTTC
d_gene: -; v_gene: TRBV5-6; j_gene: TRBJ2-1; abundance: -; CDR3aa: CASSLAWSYNEQFF; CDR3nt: TGTGCCAGCAGCTTGGCGTGGTCCTACAATGAGCAGTTCTTC
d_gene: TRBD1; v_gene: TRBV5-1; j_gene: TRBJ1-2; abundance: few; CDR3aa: CASSDPGQGAAGYTF; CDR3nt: TGCGCCAGCAGCGACCCTGGACAGGGGGCAGCTGGCTACACCTTC
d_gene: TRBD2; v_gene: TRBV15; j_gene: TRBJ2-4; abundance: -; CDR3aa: CATSRRLAERNIQYF; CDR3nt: TGTGCCACCAGCAGGCGGCTAGCGGAGAGAAACATTCAGTACTTC
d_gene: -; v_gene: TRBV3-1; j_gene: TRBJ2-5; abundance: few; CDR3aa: CASSPTGLRETQYF; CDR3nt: TGTGCCAGCAGCCCAACAGGGTTGCGGGAGACCCAGTACTTC
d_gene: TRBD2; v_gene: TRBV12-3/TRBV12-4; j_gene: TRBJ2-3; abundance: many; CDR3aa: CASSLSSGSLNTQYF; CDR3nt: TGTGCCAGCAGTTTATCCAGCGGGAGTTTAAATACGCAGTATTTT